The T cell receptor (beta chain) under discussion was sequenced for a study of CD8 T cells in ankylosing spondylitis. Molecular-barcoded quantitative 5'-RACE produced these TCR beta libraries. TCRdb re-called the 5' RACE reads through MiXCR, storing one row per CDR3 protein. Of around 770,000 distinct CDR3 sequences in the sample, about an eighth were seen once. Turning to this clonotype: The antigen is not known.

This CDR3 contains 15 residues. Per germline, CDR1 SGHVS and CDR2 FNYEAQ. V was clipped by 5 bases and J by 2 bases; unmatched bases: 8. Study results and caveats: Certain motif variants had earlier been reported in reactive arthritis synovial fluid and blood. Disease-linked clones had a CD8+ phenotype and relatively low frequency in peripheral blood. Apparently characteristic of ankylosing spondylitis blood was a TCR beta motif (eight highly homologous variants). Reports say disease-linked clones showed up significantly more in matched ankylosing spondylitis synovial fluid.

The chain combines TRBV7-6 with TRBJ1-2, with 7 bases lining up with TRBD1. The sequence was obtained from a male donor with ankylosing spondylitis. The sequencing input was blood, either unsorted or a sorted T cell fraction (not recorded which). CDR3 amino acids: CASSLTGDPNYGYTF. In nucleotides, the CDR3 is TGTGCCAGCAGCCTCACAGGGGACCCGAACTATGGCTACACCTTC.